A selection of T cell receptor beta chains follows, all from one sample in a study of cytomegalovirus exposure and HLA in healthy donors. Assay: immunoSEQ multiplex PCR; the TCRdb copy retains only in-frame clones and omits some. The sample lists about 100,000 clones; roughly two thirds were seen once. The source material was PBMCs. Receptors were obtained from a man aged 40-50 years in good health and CMV-seronegative. Each CDR3 is given with its conserved first and last residue. Fields, in order: clone size, V gene, D gene, J gene, CDR3 protein, CDR3 DNA. The D gene is left open where the match is weak. Clone size is given for some rows only: seen once, a few or many times, or a class if the clone is expanded.

NA,TRBV4-2,TRBD1,TRBJ2-7,CASSPRDRGRLNEQYF,TGTGCCAGCAGCCCTCGGGACAGGGGGCGTCTCAACGAGCAGTACTTC
NA,TRBV7-2,NA,TRBJ2-3,CASSLLPPGADTQYF,TGTGCCAGCAGCTTATTACCCCCAGGGGCAGATACGCAGTATTTT
NA,TRBV2,NA,TRBJ2-7,CASWAFSYEQYF,TGTGCCAGCTGGGCTTTTTCCTACGAGCAGTACTTC
once,TRBV2,TRBD1,TRBJ1-1,CASIDLGQGGNTEAFF,TGTGCCAGCATTGACCTGGGACAGGGAGGGAACACTGAAGCTTTCTTT
NA,TRBV5-6,TRBD1,TRBJ1-2,CASIFGQGRGYGYTF,TGTGCCAGCATCTTCGGACAGGGGAGGGGTTATGGCTACACCTTC
NA,TRBV27,TRBD2,TRBJ2-3,CASSLFSWLAGGKTSTDTQYF,TGTGCCAGCAGTTTATTTTCATGGCTAGCGGGGGGTAAAACTAGCACAGATACGCAGTATTTT
NA,TRBV19,NA,TRBJ1-1,CASRNRDGTEAFF,TGTGCCAGCCGAAACAGGGACGGCACTGAAGCTTTCTTT
NA,TRBV5-4,TRBD1,TRBJ2-7,CASSVASGQGRYEQYF,TGTGCCAGCAGCGTTGCCTCAGGACAGGGGAGGTACGAGCAGTACTTC
NA,TRBV6-5,NA,TRBJ1-2,CASSYNSNYGYTF,TGTGCCAGCAGTTACAACAGCAACTATGGCTACACCTTC
NA,TRBV10-3,TRBD1,TRBJ2-3,CAIGGTGQGADTQYF,TGTGCCATCGGAGGGACAGGGCAGGGCGCAGATACGCAGTATTTT
NA,TRBV7-8,TRBD2,TRBJ2-1,CASSLNLAGDEQFF,TGTGCCAGCAGCTTAAACCTAGCGGGGGATGAGCAGTTCTTC
NA,TRBV7-2,TRBD1,TRBJ1-2,CASSLAHSGQGYGYTF,TGTGCCAGCAGCTTAGCGCATTCGGGACAGGGGTATGGCTACACCTTC
NA,TRBV7-9,NA,TRBJ2-7,CASSLIGGTDEQYF,TGTGCCAGCAGCTTAATAGGGGGAACGGACGAGCAGTACTTC
once,TRBV25-1,TRBD1,TRBJ1-1,CASSEQRIVRDRETEAFF,TGTGCCAGCAGTGAACAGCGGATAGTCCGGGACAGGGAAACTGAGGCTTTCTTT
few,TRBV15,NA,TRBJ2-7,CATSSRNTYEQYF,TGTGCCACCAGCAGCAGGAATACCTACGAGCAGTACTTC
NA,TRBV11-3,NA,TRBJ1-5,CASVPPRPTAQYSNQPQHF,TGTGCCAGCGTCCCACCGAGGCCGACAGCCCAATATAGCAATCAGCCCCAGCATTTT